The present entry profiles one TCR beta chain with its context. Germline V gives CDR1 SNHLY, CDR2 FYNNEI. The CDR3 is 17 residues long. Unmatched junction bases numbered 9, after V lost 6 bases and J lost 0 bases. The data derive from a study of blood T cell repertoires in COVID-19. Per the original methods: Nucleated cell counts were estimated from reference gene primer amplification. Assay: immunoSEQ multiplex PCR; the TCRdb copy retains only in-frame clones and omits some. V, J and clone size were drawn from that table, and D and trimming were deduced from the DNA. The repertoire has about 33,000 clones, around 85% of them found once; the top ten carry 7% to 10%.

The sample taken for sequencing was peripheral blood. The origin of this receptor is a man aged 80 or over with active COVID-19. The V and J genes are TRBV2 and TRBJ1-4; 8 bases are shared with TRBD1. This chain's CDR3 is CASRGQGMAATNEKLFF. As DNA, the CDR3 is TGTGCCAGCAGAGGACAGGGAATGGCCGCAACTAATGAAAAACTGTTTTTT.